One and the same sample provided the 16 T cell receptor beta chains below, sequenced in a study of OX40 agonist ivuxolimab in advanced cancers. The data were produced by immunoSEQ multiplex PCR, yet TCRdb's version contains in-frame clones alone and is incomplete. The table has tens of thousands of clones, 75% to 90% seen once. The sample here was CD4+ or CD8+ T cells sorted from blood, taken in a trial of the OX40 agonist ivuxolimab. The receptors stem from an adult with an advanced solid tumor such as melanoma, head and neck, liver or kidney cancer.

The CDR3 reads CASSDGGATDTQYF. The CDR3 DNA is TGTGCCAGCAGTGACGGGGGGGCCACAGATACGCAGTATTTT. The V and J genes are TRBV6-4 and TRBJ2-3; weak D call: TRBD2 (7 bases). This CDR3 has 14 amino acids. The V gene's germline CDR1 is MRHNA and CDR2 SNTAGT. V shed 2 bases and J shed 2 bases, with 8 bases lying between them.

The CDR3 spells CASSYSGLAGVYEQYF. The CDR3 DNA reads TGTGCCAGCAGTTACTCAGGACTAGCGGGAGTCTACGAGCAGTACTTC. The gene calls are TRBV6-5 and TRBJ2-7; TRBD2 matches 13 bases. Germline lookup yields CDR1 MNHEY and CDR2 SVGAGI. V lost 0 bases to trimming and J lost 3 bases; unmatched junction nucleotides: 2. The CDR3 is 16 residues long.

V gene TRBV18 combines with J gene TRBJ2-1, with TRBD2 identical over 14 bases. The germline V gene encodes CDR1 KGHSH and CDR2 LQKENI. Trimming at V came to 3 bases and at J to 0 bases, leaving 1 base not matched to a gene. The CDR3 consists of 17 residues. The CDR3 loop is CASSPGTSGGSYNEQFF. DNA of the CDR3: TGTGCCAGCTCACCCGGGACTAGCGGGGGCTCCTACAATGAGCAGTTCTTC.

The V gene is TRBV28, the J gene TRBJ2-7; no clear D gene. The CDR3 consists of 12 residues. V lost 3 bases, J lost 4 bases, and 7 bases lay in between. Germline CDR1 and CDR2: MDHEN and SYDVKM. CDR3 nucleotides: TGTGCCAGCAGTTTTCGACCTTACGAGCAGTACTTC. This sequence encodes CASSFRPYEQYF.

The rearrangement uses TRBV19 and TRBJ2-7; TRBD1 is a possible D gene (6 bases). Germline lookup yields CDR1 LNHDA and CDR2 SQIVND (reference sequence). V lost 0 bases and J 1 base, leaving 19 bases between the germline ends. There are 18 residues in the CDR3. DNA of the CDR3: TGTGCCAGTAGTATAGAGTCGGTCGGCAGGGGAAATTCCTACGAGCAGTACTTC. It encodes CASSIESVGRGNSYEQYF.

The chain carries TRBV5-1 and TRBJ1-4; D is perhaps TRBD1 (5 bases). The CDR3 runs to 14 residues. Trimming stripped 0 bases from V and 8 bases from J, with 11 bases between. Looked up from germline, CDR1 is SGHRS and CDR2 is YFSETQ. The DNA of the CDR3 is TGCGCCAGCAGCTTGGGCAGGGAAAGGGAAAAACTGTTTTTT. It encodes CASSLGREREKLFF.

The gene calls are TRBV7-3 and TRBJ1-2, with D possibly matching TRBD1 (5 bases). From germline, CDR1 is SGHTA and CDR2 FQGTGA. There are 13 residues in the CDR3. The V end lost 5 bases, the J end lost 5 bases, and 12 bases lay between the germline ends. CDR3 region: CASSRGTIYGYTF. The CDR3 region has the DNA TGTGCCAGCAGCCGCGGGACGATATATGGCTACACCTTC.

The CDR3 nucleotides read TGTGCCAGCAGTCCCCAACCGGGGGCCAACGTCCTGACTTTC. Translating gives CASSPQPGANVLTF. The chain carries TRBV27 and TRBJ2-6, with D unclear. The V and J ends lost 5 bases and 4 bases respectively, with 9 bases between them. Germline V gene data show CDR1 as MNHEY and CDR2 as SMNVEV (reference sequence). The CDR3 consists of 14 residues.

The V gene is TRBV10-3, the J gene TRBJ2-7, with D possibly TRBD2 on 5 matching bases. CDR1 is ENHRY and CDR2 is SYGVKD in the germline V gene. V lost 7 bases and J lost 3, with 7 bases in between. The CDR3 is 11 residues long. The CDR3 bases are TGTGCCATCAAGGACTTCTACGAGCAGTACTTC. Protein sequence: CAIKDFYEQYF.

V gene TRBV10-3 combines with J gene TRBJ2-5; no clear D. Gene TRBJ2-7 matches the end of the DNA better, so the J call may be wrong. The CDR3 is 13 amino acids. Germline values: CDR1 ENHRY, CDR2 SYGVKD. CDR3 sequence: CAISESGSYEQYF. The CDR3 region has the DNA TGTGCCATCAGTGAGTCGGGCAGCTACGAGCAGTACTTC.

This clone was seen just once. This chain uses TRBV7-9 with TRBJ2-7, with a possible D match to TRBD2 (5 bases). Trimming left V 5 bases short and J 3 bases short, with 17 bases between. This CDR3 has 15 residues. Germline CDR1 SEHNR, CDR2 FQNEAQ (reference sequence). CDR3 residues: CASSPFREGFYEQYF. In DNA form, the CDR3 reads TGTGCCAGCAGCCCCTTTCGAGAGGGTTTCTACGAGCAGTACTTC.

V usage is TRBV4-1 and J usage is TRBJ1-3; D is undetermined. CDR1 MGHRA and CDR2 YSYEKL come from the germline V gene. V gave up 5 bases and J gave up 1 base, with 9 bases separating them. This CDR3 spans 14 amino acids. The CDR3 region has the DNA TGCGCCAGCAGCTACGTTGGGTCTGGAAACACCATATATTTT. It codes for CASSYVGSGNTIYF.

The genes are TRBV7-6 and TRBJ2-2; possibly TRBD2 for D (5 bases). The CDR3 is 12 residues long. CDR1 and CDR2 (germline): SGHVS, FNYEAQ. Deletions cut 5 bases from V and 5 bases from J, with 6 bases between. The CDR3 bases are TGTGCCAGCAGCCCGGGAACCGGGGAGCTGTTTTTT. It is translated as CASSPGTGELFF.

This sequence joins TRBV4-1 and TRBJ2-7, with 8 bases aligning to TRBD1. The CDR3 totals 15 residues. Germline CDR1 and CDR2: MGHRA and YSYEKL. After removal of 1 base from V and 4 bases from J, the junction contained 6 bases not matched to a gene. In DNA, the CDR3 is TGCGCCAGCAGCCAAGGCCCAGGGGGCGGATACGAGCAGTACTTC. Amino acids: CASSQGPGGGYEQYF.

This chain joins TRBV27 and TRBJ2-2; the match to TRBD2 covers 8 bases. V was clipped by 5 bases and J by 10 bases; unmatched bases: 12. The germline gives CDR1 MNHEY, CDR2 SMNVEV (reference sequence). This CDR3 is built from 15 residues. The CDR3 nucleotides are TGTGCCAGCAGTCCTACTGGGACTAGGCCCGAGGAGCTGTTTTTT. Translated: CASSPTGTRPEELFF.

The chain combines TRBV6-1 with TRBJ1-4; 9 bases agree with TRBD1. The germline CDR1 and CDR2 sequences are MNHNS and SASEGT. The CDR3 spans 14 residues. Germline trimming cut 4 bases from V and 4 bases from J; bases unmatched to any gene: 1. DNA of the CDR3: TGTGCCAGCAGTGGGGACAGGGTTAATGAAAAACTGTTTTTT. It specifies CASSGDRVNEKLFF.